This T cell receptor (beta chain) derives from a study of blood T cell repertoires in COVID-19. The CDR3 sequence is 16 residues long. Unmatched junction bases numbered 9, after V lost 4 bases and J lost 3 bases. CDR1 and CDR2 from the germline V gene are MNHEY and SMNVEV (reference sequence). In the original workflow: The authors estimated nucleated cell counts from reference gene primer amplification. Profiled with immunoSEQ multiplex PCR; TCRdb holds only in-frame clones, not every one. V and J calls and clone size are those listed in that table; D and trimming were worked out from the DNA. The data contain 250,000 or so clones, around 90% of them singletons.

The chain joins TRBV27 to TRBJ2-7; TRBD2 aligns across 10 bases. This clonotype originated in an older woman with COVID-19, enrolled during active disease. The sequenced sample consisted of peripheral blood. CDR3 in amino acids: CASSSPSSGGLYEQYF. The CDR3 DNA reads TGTGCCAGCAGTTCTCCTTCTAGCGGGGGACTCTACGAGCAGTACTTC.